The rows below give T cell receptor beta chains drawn from one sample of a study of T cell repertoires in aging, cancer and after chemotherapy. TCRdb called the multiplex PCR reads again in MiXCR, with one record for every CDR3 protein. The sample consists of about 11,000 distinct CDR3 sequences, roughly a quarter of them appearing once. The sequencing sample was made of blood. Receptors were obtained from a human donor in good health. Each CDR3 is given with its conserved first and last residue. The D gene is left open where the match is weak. The size of a clone is reported for some rows only, either as once, few or many, or as a class for expanded clones.

>TRBJ1-3|TRBD1|.|TRBV4-3
TGCGCCAGCAGCCAAGATCAGAGAGGACAGGGGATCAGCACCATATATTTT
CASSQDQRGQGISTIYF
>TRBJ2-1|TRBD2|.|TRBV20-1
TGCAGTGCTAGTAGCGGGGGGGCCCATGAGCAGTTCTTC
CSASSGGAHEQFF
>TRBJ1-2|TRBD1|.|TRBV5-1
TGCGCCAGCAGCTGGGGACAGGGCTATGGCTACACCTTC
CASSWGQGYGYTF
>TRBJ2-7|.|medium-sized|TRBV6-5
TGTGCCAGCAGAACCACAGGGAGTCACCCCTACGAGCAGTACTTC
CASRTTGSHPYEQYF
>TRBJ1-4|.|few|TRBV12-3/TRBV12-4
TGTGCCAGCAGCCTCCGTAGAACCAAACTGTTTTTT
CASSLRRTKLFF
>TRBJ2-7|.|medium-sized|TRBV6-1
TGTGCCAGCAGAAAGGGGTTCTACGAGCAGTACTTC
CASRKGFYEQYF
>TRBJ2-5|.|.|TRBV10-3
TGTGCCATCAGTGTGGAGGGGGGGCTGGGACAGCGGCAGACCCAGTACTTC
CAISVEGGLGQRQTQYF
>TRBJ1-6|TRBD1|medium-sized|TRBV15
TGTGCCACCAGCAGAGGAGCGGTATTGACAGGGCGAAGGAATTCACCCCTCCACTTT
CATSRGAVLTGRRNSPLHF
>TRBJ2-6|TRBD1|.|TRBV20-1
TGCAGTGCTACTGACAGGGGGGGAACTGTTGGGGCCAACGTCCTGACTTTC
CSATDRGGTVGANVLTF
>TRBJ1-5|.|.|TRBV21-1
TGTGCCAGCAGCAAAGGGAACAATCAGCCCCAGCATTTT
CASSKGNNQPQHF
>TRBJ2-1|TRBD2|.|TRBV27
TGTGCCAGCATGCTAGCGGGGTATGGGGGTGAGCAGTTCTTC
CASMLAGYGGEQFF
>TRBJ2-3|.|.|TRBV5-4
TGTGCCAGCAGCCCTAATCTCGACCCAGACTTGACAGATACGCAGTATTTT
CASSPNLDPDLTDTQYF
>TRBJ2-7|.|.|TRBV24-1
TGTGCCACCAGTGATTTGCACAGGTACGAGCAGTACTTC
CATSDLHRYEQYF
>TRBJ2-7|.|medium-sized|TRBV7-3
TGTGCCAGCAGCCAGGGGCACCAGGGATCCGAGCAGTACTTC
CASSQGHQGSEQYF
>TRBJ2-7|TRBD1|.|TRBV12-5
TGTGCTAGTGCCCCCGAGGCAGGGGGCTACGAGCAGTACTTC
CASAPEAGGYEQYF
>TRBJ2-6|.|medium-sized|TRBV30
TGTGCCTGGTGGGGTACTGGGGCCAACGTCCTGACTTTC
CAWWGTGANVLTF
>TRBJ1-5|.|few|TRBV30
TGTGCCTGGAGTAGCAGGGGTAATCAGCCCCAGCATTTT
CAWSSRGNQPQHF
>TRBJ2-7|TRBD1|.|TRBV6-2/TRBV6-3
TGTGCCAGCAGTTCCGGGACAGGGGTCTCCTACGAGCAGTACTTC
CASSSGTGVSYEQYF
>TRBJ2-7|TRBD1|medium-sized|TRBV19
TGTGCCAGTAGTATAGCCCGGGACAGCCCTCCCTACGAGCAGTACTTC
CASSIARDSPPYEQYF
>TRBJ2-2|.|.|TRBV7-2
TGTGCCAGCAGCTTATTGGGGGGCAGGGGGAACACCGGGGAGCTGTTTTTT
CASSLLGGRGNTGELFF
>TRBJ2-5|.|.|TRBV20-1
TGCAGTGCTAGCAAAGGGCCCAAGCAAGAGACCCAGTACTTC
CSASKGPKQETQYF
>TRBJ1-1|.|medium-sized|TRBV19
TGTGCCAGTAGTCAGACTCCGAACACTGAAGCTTTCTTT
CASSQTPNTEAFF
>TRBJ1-2|.|.|TRBV15
TGTGCCACCAGCAGAGCGTTTCCGGGAACCCCCGACGGTCGATATCTTGGGATATTGGGCTACACCTTC
CATSRAFPGTPDGRYLGILGYTF
>TRBJ1-2|TRBD1|few|TRBV12-3/TRBV12-4
TGTGCCAGCAGTCGCAGGGGGCAGGCCTATGGCTACACCTTC
CASSRRGQAYGYTF
>TRBJ1-5|TRBD1|few|TRBV6-6
TGTGCCAGCAGCCGGACAGGAGGGCAGCCCCAGCATTTT
CASSRTGGQPQHF
>TRBJ2-4|.|few|TRBV7-9
TGTGCCAGCAGCTTAGAGCCAGGCGGTGGCATTCAGTACTTC
CASSLEPGGGIQYF
>TRBJ2-3|TRBD2|.|TRBV10-2
TGCGCCAGCAGTAAACTAGCGGGGGTGTCGGCAGATACGCAGTATTTT
CASSKLAGVSADTQYF
>TRBJ2-7|TRBD2|.|TRBV20-1
TGCAGTGCTTCCGGACTAGCGGGGTACTCCTACGAGCAGTACTTC
CSASGLAGYSYEQYF
>TRBJ2-7|.|few|TRBV6-1
TGTGCCAGCTCGAGGTCCCCCGAAATCTACGAGCAGTACTTC
CASSRSPEIYEQYF
>TRBJ2-1|.|few|TRBV7-3
TGTGCCAGCAGCTACCTAGTCGGGAATGAGCAGTTCTTC
CASSYLVGNEQFF
>TRBJ1-1|.|medium-sized|TRBV19
TGTGCCAGTAGGGGCCCACAGGCTGAAGCTTTCTTT
CASRGPQAEAFF
>TRBJ2-7|.|medium-sized|TRBV11-2
TGTGCCAGCAGCTTAGAGCCCGGCAGCTCCTACGAGCAGTACTTC
CASSLEPGSSYEQYF
>TRBJ2-3|.|medium-sized|TRBV7-6
TGTGCCAGCAGCTCCCCCGGTGGGGACCCAGATACGCAGTATTTT
CASSSPGGDPDTQYF
>TRBJ2-7|TRBD2|.|TRBV7-2
TGTGCCAGCAGCTCCCCGACTAGCGGTTTCTACGAGCAGTACTTC
CASSSPTSGFYEQYF
>TRBJ2-7|TRBD1|few|TRBV20-1
TGCAGTGCTGAGGCCGGGACAGGGGGCAACGAGCAGTACTTC
CSAEAGTGGNEQYF
>TRBJ2-3|.|.|TRBV6-5
TGTGCCAGCAGCTCAGGGGGGGCCGGAACAGATACGCAGTATTTT
CASSSGGAGTDTQYF
>TRBJ2-5|.|.|TRBV20-1
TGCAGTGCTAGAGATCGTGGGGTGGAGACCCAGTACTTC
CSARDRGVETQYF
>TRBJ2-7|TRBD1|.|TRBV4-2
TGTGCCAGCAGCCAAGTGGGGACAGGCCCCTACGAGCAGTACTTC
CASSQVGTGPYEQYF
>TRBJ2-3|.|.|TRBV19
TGTGCCAGTAGTATCGCCCCGGGCCTCAGCACAGATACGCAGTATTTT
CASSIAPGLSTDTQYF
>TRBJ1-1|.|few|TRBV7-9
TGTGCCAGCAGCTCGGTGTCGAACACTGAAGCTTTCTTT
CASSSVSNTEAFF
>TRBJ2-2|.|medium-sized|TRBV29-1
TGCAGCGTTAAAACAGGGTCGGACACCGGGGAGCTGTTTTTT
CSVKTGSDTGELFF
>TRBJ2-1|TRBD2|few|TRBV20-1
TGCAGTGCTAGATTGCGGGGGGACAATGAGCAGTTCTTC
CSARLRGDNEQFF
>TRBJ1-2|.|medium-sized|TRBV5-4
TGTGCCAGCAGCTTGGATCCAGGGGCCAACTATGGCTACACCTTC
CASSLDPGANYGYTF
>TRBJ2-5|.|.|TRBV7-6
TGTGCCAGCAGTCCTGGATGGGAGACCCAGTACTTC
CASSPGWETQYF